These T cell receptor beta chains were read from a single sample in a study of T cells after posttransplantation cyclophosphamide. Method: immunoSEQ multiplex PCR; TCRdb's copy keeps in-frame clones and lacks some. Among approximately 15,000 clones, about 93% were seen once, and the ten largest hold about 0.3%. Source material: naive CD4+ T cells sorted from blood. The receptors were sampled from a woman aged 45-65 years in good health and a related stem cell transplant donor. CDR3s include the opening cysteine and the closing phenylalanine or tryptophan. The order of the fields is J gene, D gene, clone size, V gene, CDR3 DNA, CDR3 protein. A D gene is named only where the DNA matches it firmly. Some rows have no size entry. The others give once, few or many, or a class for an expanded clone.

>TRBJ1-1|TRBD1|NA|TRBV7-2
TGTGCCAGCAGCTTAGTTCAGGGGGTGGTCACTGAAGCTTTCTTT
CASSLVQGVVTEAFF
>TRBJ2-4|NA|NA|TRBV5-1
TGCGCCAGCAGCTTCAGTGTAGCCAAAAACATTCAGTACTTC
CASSFSVAKNIQYF
>TRBJ2-6|NA|NA|TRBV9
TGTGCCTCGGGGACTGCATGGGCTGGGGCCAACGTCCTGACTTTC
CASGTAWAGANVLTF
>TRBJ2-5|TRBD1|once|TRBV29-1
TGCAGCGAAGGACAGGGGGGGAACCTAGAGACCCAGTACTTC
CSEGQGGNLETQYF
>TRBJ2-7|TRBD1|NA|TRBV29-1
TGCAGCGTCAAATCCCGGGGGACAGGGGATTCCCACGAGCAGTACTTC
CSVKSRGTGDSHEQYF
>TRBJ1-3|NA|NA|TRBV5-1
TGCGCCAGCAGCTTGGAGTCGTCGGGGAACACCATATATTTT
CASSLESSGNTIYF
>TRBJ1-1|NA|NA|TRBV14
TGTGCCAGCAGCCAACGGGGGGGAGGTGAAGCTTTCTTT
CASSQRGGGEAFF
>TRBJ2-1|NA|NA|TRBV9
TGTGCCAGCAGCCCTGGGGGGACCAGCTACAATGAGCAGTTCTTC
CASSPGGTSYNEQFF
>TRBJ1-3|TRBD1|NA|TRBV28
TGTGCCAGCAGTAGAGGGACAGGTCCCTATTCTGGAAACACCATATATTTT
CASSRGTGPYSGNTIYF
>TRBJ2-6|TRBD2|NA|TRBV4-2
TGTGCCAGCAGCCAAGATAGATTAGCGGGAGCCTTGAGCTCTGGGGCCAACGTCCTGACTTTC
CASSQDRLAGALSSGANVLTF
>TRBJ1-1|TRBD1|NA|TRBV18
TGTGCCAGCTCACCTCGACAGGGGCTTATGAACACTGAAGCTTTCTTT
CASSPRQGLMNTEAFF
>TRBJ2-4|TRBD2|once|TRBV9
TGTGCCAGCAGCACCACCGGGAGGGCCATTCAGTACTTC
CASSTTGRAIQYF
>TRBJ2-1|TRBD2|NA|TRBV15
TGTGCCACCAGCAGAGGCCTACTAGCGGAGTACAATGAGCAGTTCTTC
CATSRGLLAEYNEQFF
>TRBJ2-5|NA|NA|TRBV21-1
TGTGCCGCTACCCATCAACGAAAGACCCAGTACTTC
CAATHQRKTQYF
>TRBJ2-2|TRBD2|NA|TRBV5-1
TGCGCCAGCAGCATAAACGGACAGCCGGGGGTAGCGGGACACACCGGGGAGCTGTTTTTT
CASSINGQPGVAGHTGELFF
>TRBJ1-2|NA|NA|TRBV7-2
TGTGCCAGCAGCCCCCGACAGAGTTCGTATGGCTACACCTTC
CASSPRQSSYGYTF
>TRBJ2-2|NA|NA|TRBV19
TGTGCCAGCTGCGAAGGTGGGCCGGGGGTCGGGGAGCTGTTTTTT
CASCEGGPGVGELFF
>TRBJ2-7|TRBD1|NA|TRBV27
TGTGCCAGCAGTTTATTCGCCCTCGGGGACAGGGGGGCTACCTCAACCTACGAGCAGTACTTC
CASSLFALGDRGATSTYEQYF
>TRBJ1-4|NA|once|TRBV18
TGTGCCAGCTCACCATTCTCAGGGGCCGGGCGTGAAAAACTGTTTTTT
CASSPFSGAGREKLFF
>TRBJ1-2|TRBD1|once|TRBV4-2
TGTGCCAGCAGCCTAAAACAGGGGGCTGATGGCTACACCTTC
CASSLKQGADGYTF
>TRBJ2-2|NA|NA|TRBV25-1
TGTGCCAGCAGTGGACCTTCCGGGAGCCCACGGGAGCTGTTTTTT
CASSGPSGSPRELFF
>TRBJ2-1|TRBD2|NA|TRBV19
TGTGCCAGTAGTATTAATGCGGGAGTTTCCTACAATGAGCAGTTCTTC
CASSINAGVSYNEQFF
>TRBJ1-5|TRBD1|NA|TRBV19
TGTGCCAGTAGTATCCGGACAGGGGATAGCAATCAGCCCCAGCATTTT
CASSIRTGDSNQPQHF
>TRBJ1-2|NA|NA|TRBV18
TGTGCCAGCTCTCCCCGGGAGAGAGGTCAGGGTGGCCACACCTTC
CASSPRERGQGGHTF
>TRBJ2-7|NA|NA|TRBV7-9
TGTGCCAGCAGCTTAGGGGTGGTCGGGGAGCAGTACTTC
CASSLGVVGEQYF
>TRBJ2-1|TRBD1|NA|TRBV6-6
TGTGCCAGCAGACCACAGGGGGCGCGCTGGAACAATGAGCAGTTCTTC
CASRPQGARWNNEQFF
>TRBJ2-7|NA|once|TRBV5-1
TGCGCCAGCAGCTTGCAGGGCAGGAACTACGAGCAGTACTTC
CASSLQGRNYEQYF
>TRBJ1-3|NA|NA|TRBV18
TGTGCCAGCTCACCACCGGGGGGAGCCGCTGGAAACACCATATATTTT
CASSPPGGAAGNTIYF
>TRBJ1-5|TRBD1|NA|TRBV30
TGTGCCTGGGGTACAGGGGAACTACAGCCCCAGCATTTT
CAWGTGELQPQHF
>TRBJ1-1|NA|NA|TRBV7-8
TGTGCCAGCAGCTTACAGGGGCGCACTGAAGCTTTCTTT
CASSLQGRTEAFF
>TRBJ1-2|NA|NA|TRBV7-9
TGTGCCAGCAGCTTACAGGGAAACTATGGCTACACCTTC
CASSLQGNYGYTF
>TRBJ2-2|TRBD2|NA|TRBV5-4
TGTGCCCTTAATGGCGGGAGCTGGACCGGGGAGCTGTTTTTT
CALNGGSWTGELFF
>TRBJ1-5|TRBD1|NA|TRBV10-3
TGTGCCATCTCCAGAGGGGCGACAGGGCAAACGGGAGAGCCCCAGCATTTT
CAISRGATGQTGEPQHF
>TRBJ2-1|TRBD2|NA|TRBV10-3
TGTGCCATCACACCGGGACTAGCGGGGGGCTCCTACAATGAGCAGTTCTTC
CAITPGLAGGSYNEQFF
>TRBJ2-1|TRBD2|NA|TRBV4-2
TGTGCCAGCAGCCAAGATTTTGGGACTAGCGTTAATGAGCAGTTCTTC
CASSQDFGTSVNEQFF
>TRBJ2-1|TRBD2|NA|TRBV15
TGTGCCACCAGCAGTAGGGGGTATCTAGCGGGAGGCCCTAAATACAATGAGCAGTTCTTC
CATSSRGYLAGGPKYNEQFF
>TRBJ2-7|TRBD2|NA|TRBV18
TGTGCCAGCTCACCATCGGGGGGGGACTACGAGCAGTACTTC
CASSPSGGDYEQYF
>TRBJ2-5|NA|NA|TRBV19
TGTGCCAGTAGCGGCACGGGGTTGGGTGTGGAGACCCAGTACTTC
CASSGTGLGVETQYF
>TRBJ1-2|TRBD1|NA|TRBV5-1
TGCGCCAGCAGCCTCGGACAGGGGGACGGCTACACCTTC
CASSLGQGDGYTF
>TRBJ1-2|NA|NA|TRBV28
TGTGCCAACCAGGGATCTAACTATGGCTACACCTTC
CANQGSNYGYTF
>TRBJ2-7|TRBD1|NA|TRBV30
TGTGCCTGGACTCCGGGACAGGACTACGAGCAGTACTTC
CAWTPGQDYEQYF
>TRBJ2-1|NA|NA|TRBV6-1
TGTGCCAGCAGTGATTCTAGGAGAGGCGGGGATGAGCAGTTCTTC
CASSDSRRGGDEQFF
>TRBJ2-5|NA|NA|TRBV19
TGTGCCAGTAGTATAGATCGTTCAGAGACCCAGTACTTC
CASSIDRSETQYF
>TRBJ1-6|TRBD1|NA|TRBV27
TGTGCCAGCAGTGCACAGGGGGCGAGCTATTCACCCCTCCACTTT
CASSAQGASYSPLHF
>TRBJ2-1|NA|NA|TRBV7-2
TGTGCCAGCACTCCGCTTGGCCTCTCCTACAATGAGCAGTTCTTC
CASTPLGLSYNEQFF
>TRBJ2-7|NA|NA|TRBV28
TGTGCCAGCAGTTCAGACAGCTACGAGCAGTACTTC
CASSSDSYEQYF
>TRBJ2-1|NA|NA|TRBV7-3
TGTGCCAGCAGCTTAATAGCCGGCGAGCAGTTCTTC
CASSLIAGEQFF
>TRBJ1-1|NA|once|TRBV19
TGTGCCAGTAGTACCGGGGTTTTCGGGGAAGCTTTCTTT
CASSTGVFGEAFF
>TRBJ2-5|NA|NA|TRBV5-4
TGTGCCCAGAGCGCAGGGGGCGATCGGGAGGCACAGTACTTC
CAQSAGGDREAQYF